What follows is one TCR beta chain and its context. This clone is deemed medium-sized (0.01 to 0.1%). Its cognate antigen has yet to be identified. No much larger clonotype is one base removed from it; base qualities were not supplied. No patient had received any treatment before thyroid surgery. Using T-cell receptor beta sequencing, the researchers looked back retrospectively at clinical samples from patients, gathered between about 2012 and 2018. Libraries were built with PCR. TCRdb lists the instrument as Illumina HiSeq 4000. High-throughput sequencing was used to profile the TCR beta-chain CDR3 region of every patient. The original pipeline was this. CDR3 differences across clinicopathological groups were used to build a classifier for discriminating distant-metastatic papillary thyroid cancer patients. Repertoire diversity was assessed with the Shannon index, and tumor-blood repertoire similarity with the Morisita-Horn index. The public reads were reprocessed in TCRdb via fastp at Q25 and MiXCR, keeping in-frame beta chains. Clone size and V and J calls follow TCRdb, not the original study. Within this sample are 9,000 or so clones, with 14% to 15% of them counted one time only. The top ten hold approximately 5.1% of the sample.

This specimen comes from a study of metastatic and nonmetastatic thyroid tumors (dated by TCRdb to the early 2020s). Regarding the complete study: Repertoires from peripheral blood and from tumor or nodule tissue samples of malignant and benign thyroid patients were compared. The research as a whole found: In both blood and tumor samples, malignant tumors were reported to have significantly higher TCR beta diversity than benign nodules.

Ends trimmed: V by 5 bases, J by 6 bases; bases unmatched to a gene: 12. From the germline V gene, CDR1 is MDHEN and CDR2 is SYDVKM. The CDR3 contains 15 residues, cysteine and phenylalanine counted. Only the CDR3 DNA stays, 45 bases, in frame from base 1. This sequence originates from a female donor with papillary thyroid cancer or a benign thyroid nodule (not recorded which). Some clones in this sample may be carry-over from other donors' samples. Rearrangement joined TRBV28 to TRBJ2-5, and 7 junction bases match TRBD1. The sample taken for sequencing was blood. The DNA sequence is TGTGCCAGCAGTCCCCCGGGACAGCGAAGGCAGACCCAGTACTTC. This is translated as CASSPPGQRRQTQYF.